The rows below give T cell receptor beta chains drawn from one sample of a study of beta chain features in type 1 diabetes. Clones were read by immunoSEQ multiplex PCR, and TCRdb kept only the in-frame ones, dropping some. The data show about 120,000 clones, around a sixth seen once. The source material was central memory CD4+ T cells from blood. Every receptor here comes from a man aged 18-30 years with type 1 diabetes. Each CDR3 is given with its conserved first and last residue. The D gene is left open where the match is weak. Not all rows give a size; the values are once, few, many and, for expanded clones, a class.

d_gene	v_gene	abundance	j_gene	CDR3nt	CDR3aa
-	TRBV5-1	few	TRBJ2-5	TGCGCCAGCAGCTTGAGTCAAGAGACCCAGTACTTC	CASSLSQETQYF
TRBD1	TRBV5-4	few	TRBJ2-1	TGTGCCAGCAGCCCGTGGGACAGGGTAAACAATGAGCAGTTCTTC	CASSPWDRVNNEQFF
-	TRBV7-3	many	TRBJ1-1	TGTGCCAGCAGCCAAGGGATGAACACTGAAGCTTTCTTT	CASSQGMNTEAFF
-	TRBV28	few	TRBJ2-5	TGTGCCAGCAGTTTAATGTATGGCCAAGAGACCCAGTACTTC	CASSLMYGQETQYF
TRBD1	TRBV5-1	many	TRBJ2-3	TGCGCCAGCAGCCCGGGACAGCCCACAGATACGCAGTATTTT	CASSPGQPTDTQYF
TRBD2	TRBV28	-	TRBJ2-3	TGTGCCAGCACCCCCGCGGGGGTTTACACAGATACGCAGTATTTT	CASTPAGVYTDTQYF
-	TRBV13	many	TRBJ1-2	TGTGCCAGCAGCTCCAACAGGGATGGCTACACCTTC	CASSSNRDGYTF
-	TRBV11-2	-	TRBJ2-1	TGTGCCAGCAGCTTACGGGTGTCTAAATACAATGAGCAGTTCTTC	CASSLRVSKYNEQFF
-	TRBV10-1	-	TRBJ2-7	TGCGCCAGCAGTGCCGGGTCCTCCTACGAGCAGTACTTC	CASSAGSSYEQYF
-	TRBV30	many	TRBJ2-2	TGTGCCTGGAGTATACCTTTCTTCCACACCGGGGAGCTGTTTTTT	CAWSIPFFHTGELFF
-	TRBV27	-	TRBJ2-6	TGTGCCAGCAGTTCCTCTGGGGCCAACGTCCTGACTTTC	CASSSSGANVLTF
-	TRBV28	few	TRBJ1-2	TGTGCCAGTCCTTCTCCAGGTGGCCTGGGGGGCTACACCTTC	CASPSPGGLGGYTF
-	TRBV25-1	many	TRBJ2-7	TGTGCCAGCAGTGATGGATGGCGGGATAGCCACGAGCAGTACTTC	CASSDGWRDSHEQYF
-	TRBV4-3	few	TRBJ2-2	TGCGCCAGCAGCCCCCGGCCAGAAAAAAACACCGGGGAGCTGTTTTTT	CASSPRPEKNTGELFF
TRBD2	TRBV7-3	-	TRBJ2-1	TGTGCCAGCAGCCCGGGACTAGTCTCCTACAATGAGCAGTTCTTC	CASSPGLVSYNEQFF
TRBD1	TRBV10-3	-	TRBJ2-7	TGTGCCATCAGTGAGGGACAGGGAGGTTACGAGCAGTACTTC	CAISEGQGGYEQYF